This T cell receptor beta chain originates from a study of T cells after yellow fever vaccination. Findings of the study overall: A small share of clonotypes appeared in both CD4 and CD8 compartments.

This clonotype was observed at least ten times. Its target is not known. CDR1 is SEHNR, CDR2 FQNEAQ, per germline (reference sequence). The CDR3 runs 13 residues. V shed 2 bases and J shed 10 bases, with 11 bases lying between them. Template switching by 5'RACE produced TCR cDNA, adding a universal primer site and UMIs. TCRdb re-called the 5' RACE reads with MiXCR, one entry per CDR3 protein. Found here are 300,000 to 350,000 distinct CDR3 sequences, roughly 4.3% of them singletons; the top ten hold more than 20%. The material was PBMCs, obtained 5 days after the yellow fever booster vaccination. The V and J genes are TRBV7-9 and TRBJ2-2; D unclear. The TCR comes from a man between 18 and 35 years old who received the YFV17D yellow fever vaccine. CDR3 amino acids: CASSLFEGMELFF. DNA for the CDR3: TGTGCCAGCAGCTTATTCGAAGGGATGGAGCTGTTTTTT.